The next 12 T cell receptor beta chains were all read from a single sample in a study of cytomegalovirus exposure and HLA in healthy donors. The PCR was carried out with 60 Vbeta primers and 13 Jbeta primers. Profiling relied on immunoSEQ multiplex PCR, and the TCRdb table lists in-frame clones only, not all of them. Here the sample spans under 150,000 clones, roughly 79% being singletons. Sequencing was carried out using PBMCs. The receptors originated from a woman aged 18 to 35 in good health and CMV-seronegative.

The chain carries TRBV10-1 and TRBJ1-1; D is unresolved. Trimming cost V 6 bases and J 5 bases, with 13 bases left between them. The CDR3 is 13 amino acids. Looked up from germline, CDR1 is WNHNN and CDR2 is SYGVQD (reference sequence). The CDR3 nucleotides read TGCGCCAGCAGCGAGGGCTGGGAGACTGAAGCTTTCTTT. Translating it yields CASSEGWETEAFF.

This clone has a handful of counts. The chain links TRBV10-3 to TRBJ1-2; TRBD1 matches 9 bases. The V gene end was trimmed by 6 bases and the J gene end by 4 bases; junction bases not matched to a gene: 6. The CDR3 is 14 amino acids. In germline, CDR1 is ENHRY, CDR2 SYGVKD. The CDR3 DNA follows: TGTGCCATCAGGCCGGGACAGGGAATCTATGGCTACACCTTC. This translates into CAIRPGQGIYGYTF.

This clone was found a few times. The chain carries TRBV28 and TRBJ1-5; D call uncertain. Trimming took off 6 bases at V and 1 base at J, with 4 bases between the two ends. The CDR3 runs 12 residues. CDR1 and CDR2 from the germline V gene are MDHEN and SYDVKM. The CDR3 loop is CASRESNQPQHF. The DNA for the CDR3 is TGTGCCAGCAGGGAGAGCAATCAGCCCCAGCATTTT.

The V gene is TRBV5-1, the J gene TRBJ2-7; possibly TRBD1 for D (6 bases). The germline gives CDR1 SGHRS, CDR2 YFSETQ. Trimming stripped 4 bases from V and 0 bases from J, with 14 bases between. The CDR3 is 15 amino acids. CDR3 sequence reads: CASSGKGGSSYEQYF. For the CDR3, the DNA is TGCGCCAGCAGCGGGAAAGGGGGAAGCTCCTACGAGCAGTACTTC.

The sample holds a few counts of this clone. The chain employs TRBV5-6 and TRBJ1-2; D is undetermined. The CDR3 runs to 13 residues. Germline CDR1 is SGHDT and CDR2 is YYEEEE. V was pared by 3 bases and J by 2 bases, with 8 bases between. The CDR3 bases are TGTGCCAGCAGCTCTACAGACAACTATGGCTACACCTTC. This translates into CASSSTDNYGYTF. Using reference TRBV5-6 and TRBJ1-2 for the parts outside the CDR3, the full variable domain is DAGVTQSPTHLIKTRGQQVTLRCSPKSGHDTVSWYQQALGQGPQFIFQYYEEEERQRGNFPDRFSGHQFPNYSSELNVNALLLGDSALYLCASSSTDNYGYTFGSGTRLTVV.

This clone occurred a few times. The chain carries TRBV30 and TRBJ1-1; D not certain. The CDR3 runs to 12 residues. Germline-derived CDR1 and CDR2 are GTSNPN and SVGIG (reference sequence). V shed 3 bases and J shed 7 bases, with 12 bases lying between them. CDR3 sequence (DNA): TGTGCCTGGAGGAGGACGGGGAATGAAGCTTTCTTT. This codes for CAWRRTGNEAFF.

This clone occurred a few times. V usage is TRBV6-5 and J usage is TRBJ1-6, with D uncertain. The germline V gene encodes CDR1 MNHEY and CDR2 SVGAGI. The CDR3 sequence is 14 residues long. V was trimmed by 6 bases and J by 1 base, leaving 7 bases between them. CDR3 amino acids: CASSPGSYNSPLHF. Here the CDR3 DNA reads TGTGCCAGCAGCCCGGGATCCTATAATTCACCCCTCCACTTT.

The sample holds a few counts of this clone. The V call is TRBV2, the J call TRBJ2-7; D is perhaps TRBD1 (5 bases). The V end lost 6 bases, the J end lost 0 bases, and 12 bases lay between the germline ends. The CDR3 is 14 amino acids. The germline V gene has CDR1 SNHLY and CDR2 FYNNEI. CDR3 sequence reads: CASRDKQSSYEQYF. The CDR3 DNA reads TGTGCCAGCAGGGACAAACAGAGCTCCTACGAGCAGTACTTC.

V and J are TRBV7-9 and TRBJ2-3; 10 bases fit TRBD2. With 1 base clipped from V and 4 bases from J, the junction kept 5 bases outside the gene matches. CDR3 length: 16 amino acids. Germline-derived CDR1 and CDR2 are SEHNR and FQNEAQ (reference sequence). The CDR3 sequence is CASSLVASGGPDTQYF. DNA for the CDR3: TGTGCCAGCAGCTTAGTGGCTAGCGGGGGACCAGATACGCAGTATTTT.

The rearrangement links TRBV6-1 to TRBJ2-7; perhaps TRBD2 as D (6 bases). Germline V gene sequence: CDR1 MNHNS, CDR2 SASEGT. V dropped 1 base and J dropped 5 bases, with 6 bases sitting between them. The CDR3 loop spans 12 amino acids. In nucleotides, the CDR3 is TGTGCCAGCAGTGAAGGGGGGGACGAGCAGTACTTC. Translated, it gives CASSEGGDEQYF.

V and J are TRBV11-3 and TRBJ1-1, with TRBD1 as a possible D gene (6 bases). Per germline, CDR1 SGHNT and CDR2 YENEEA. The V and J ends lost 1 base and 11 bases respectively, with 11 bases between them. This CDR3 region has 12 residues. This CDR3 reads CASSLGQASAFF. For the CDR3, the DNA is TGTGCCAGCAGCTTAGGACAGGCCTCGGCTTTCTTT.

V usage is TRBV6-4 and J usage is TRBJ2-2; TRBD1 matches 9 bases. The CDR3 spans 14 residues. The V segment lost 6 bases and the J segment 1 base; nucleotides outside the gene matches: 0. CDR1 and CDR2 from the germline V gene are MRHNA and SNTAGT. The CDR3, as DNA: TGTGCCAGCAGGGACAGGGGGAACACCGGGGAGCTGTTTTTT. This sequence encodes CASRDRGNTGELFF.